One and the same sample provided the 18 T cell receptor beta chains below, sequenced in a study of regulatory T cells in long-lasting Graves disease. iRepertoire HTBI primers and Arm-PCR of CDR3 regions built TCR beta libraries. In TCRdb, the multiplex PCR reads were re-called with MiXCR into one record per CDR3 protein. The sample includes hundreds of thousands of distinct CDR3 sequences, roughly 13% of them seen just once. Noted time point: newly diagnosed GD, antithyroid drugs for less than 3 months. Researchers made the TCR library from RNA that was extracted from PBMCs. These data also featured in a second study, about T cells in Graves' hyperthyroidism and ophthalmopathy.

Sequencing was performed on peripheral blood mononuclear cells (PBMCs), taken at new diagnosis, from a patient treated with antithyroid drugs. These receptor sequences come from a man younger than 40 with Graves disease.

This clonotype occurred many times. The chain couples TRBV29-1 to TRBJ1-1; D is perhaps TRBD1 (6 bases). The CDR3 runs 14 residues. Germline V gives CDR1 SQVTM, CDR2 ANQGSEA. V was pared by 0 bases and J by 1 base, with 9 bases between. CDR3 nucleotide sequence: TGCAGCGTTGAAGAGGGCAGGGGGAACACTGAAGCTTTCTTT. Its translation is CSVEEGRGNTEAFF.

This rearrangement joins TRBV20-1 to TRBJ2-4; D unclear. The CDR3 contains 12 residues. Trimming shortened V by 4 bases and J by 5 bases, and 9 bases separated the two germline ends. Germline CDR1 DFQATT, CDR2 SNEGSKA (reference sequence). The CDR3 loop reads CSATKLQNIQYF. Written as DNA, the CDR3 is TGCAGTGCTACAAAACTACAAAACATTCAGTACTTC.

This clonotype occurred many times. Mismatch with germline at one junction end may stem from a read error. The rearrangement joins TRBV2 to TRBJ1-1; D unclear. CDR1 and CDR2 (germline): SNHLY, FYNNEI. There are 13 residues in the CDR3. As DNA, the CDR3 is TGTGCCAGCAGTGAGAGACTCTCCCGACTACCCCGATTT. Translation: CASSERLSRLPRF.

This clonotype was counted at least ten times. The rearrangement uses TRBV7-2 and TRBJ2-2, with TRBD2 identical over 10 bases. Unmatched junction bases numbered 10, after V lost 6 bases and J lost 6 bases. Germline V gives CDR1 SGHTA, CDR2 FQGNSA. This CDR3 comprises 16 residues. This chain's CDR3 is CASRSTGTSVAGELFF. CDR3 DNA sequence: TGTGCCAGCAGATCGACCGGGACTAGCGTCGCCGGGGAGCTGTTTTTT.

About this clonotype: A much larger clone is a single base away; this may be a read error. The chain recombines TRBV29-1 with TRBJ2-3; D is perhaps TRBD2 (5 bases). Germline V lookup: CDR1 SQVTM, CDR2 ANQGSEA. This CDR3 has 12 amino acids. CDR3 DNA sequence: TGCAGCGTTGTGGCTAGCACAAATACGCAGTATTTT. This sequence encodes CSVVASTNTQYF.

At least ten counts were recorded for this clonotype. Sequence at one end of the junction differs from germline and may be a read error. The gene calls are TRBV2 and TRBJ2-7; TRBD1 matches at 8 bases. The V gene's germline CDR1 is SNHLY and CDR2 FYNNEI. The CDR3 contains 11 residues. CDR3 amino acids: CASSGEDRAEF. CDR3 DNA sequence: TGTGCCAGCAGTGGTGAGGACAGGGCCGAGTTC.

This clonotype was recorded many times. The gene calls are TRBV9 and TRBJ2-2, with D perhaps matching TRBD1 (5 bases). V was trimmed by 0 bases and J by 1 base, leaving 13 bases between them. This CDR3 is 17 amino acids long. CDR1 SGDLS and CDR2 YYNGEE come from the germline V gene. The CDR3 sequence is CASSVAKETGNTGELFF. CDR3 nucleotides: TGTGCCAGCAGCGTAGCTAAAGAAACAGGGAACACCGGGGAGCTGTTTTTT.

This chain links TRBV24-1 with TRBJ2-1; TRBD1 matches 8 bases. The J call is in doubt because the DNA end fits TRBJ2-5 better. From germline, CDR1 is KGHDR and CDR2 SFDVKD. The length of the CDR3 is 15 residues. CDR3 sequence (DNA): TGTGCCACCAGTGATACCGACAGGGGTCCCGAGACCCAGTACTTC. It specifies CATSDTDRGPETQYF.

The CDR3 bases are TGTGCCACCAGTGATGGCGGGACAGGGGGGCGGGATGAAAAACTGTTTTTT. This sequence encodes CATSDGGTGGRDEKLFF. The chain is built from TRBV24-1 and TRBJ1-4, with 11 bases identical to TRBD1. V lost 3 bases to trimming and J lost 6 bases; unmatched junction nucleotides: 8. Germline V gives CDR1 KGHDR, CDR2 SFDVKD. CDR3 length equals 17 residues.

This clonotype was picked up a small number of times. This chain connects TRBV5-1 to TRBJ2-3; tentative D call: TRBD1 (6 bases). CDR3 length: 14 residues. Trimming took 2 bases from V and 6 from J, leaving 13 bases between them. Looked up from germline, CDR1 is SGHRS and CDR2 is YFSETQ. For the CDR3, the DNA is TGCGCCAGCAGCTTCGACACAGGGTTGGATACGCAGTATTTT. It specifies CASSFDTGLDTQYF.

The V gene is TRBV3-1, the J gene TRBJ1-5; D perhaps matches TRBD1 (5 bases). The CDR3 is 13 residues long. Trimming took 1 base from V and 9 from J, leaving 10 bases between them. In germline, CDR1 is LGHDT, CDR2 YNNKEL (reference sequence). CDR3 protein: CASSQGQFMPQHF. CDR3 bases: TGTGCCAGCAGCCAAGGACAGTTTATGCCCCAGCATTTT.

This clonotype was found a few times. This rearrangement joins TRBV28 to TRBJ2-7; 9 nucleotides line up with TRBD2. After removal of 5 bases from V and 5 bases from J, the junction contained 10 bases not matched to a gene. Per germline, CDR1 MDHEN and CDR2 SYDVKM. There are 15 residues in the CDR3. The CDR3 spells CASSPGGIAGDEQYF. Here the CDR3 DNA reads TGTGCCAGCAGTCCGGGTGGGATAGCGGGGGACGAGCAGTACTTC.

This clonotype came up many times. J is TRBJ1-1 and V is TRBV20-1; 8 positions agree with TRBD1. V gave up 6 bases and J gave up 4 bases; unmatched junction bases: 10. CDR3 length: 14 amino acids. CDR1 and CDR2 from the germline V gene are DFQATT and SNEGSKA (reference sequence). CDR3 DNA: TGCAGTGCCGACAGGGACAGGTTTGGCACTGAAGCTTTCTTT. Amino acid sequence: CSADRDRFGTEAFF.

This clonotype was found a few times. The CDR3 DNA sequence: TGTGCCACCAGCAGAGGGACTAGCTCCAATTCCTACGAGCAGTACTTC. Amino acid sequence: CATSRGTSSNSYEQYF. The J gene is TRBJ2-7, the V gene TRBV15; 8 nucleotides agree with TRBD2. The germline CDR1 and CDR2 sequences are LNHNV and YYDKDF (reference sequence). V dropped 1 base and J dropped 1; count of bases not matched to a gene: 6. The CDR3 loop spans 16 amino acids.

This clonotype was recorded many times. The chain carries TRBV2 and TRBJ1-5; no clear D. From germline, CDR1 is SNHLY and CDR2 FYNNEI. The V end lost 7 bases, the J end lost 4 bases, and 8 bases lay between the germline ends. The CDR3 has 12 amino acids. Here the CDR3 reads CASKEPNQPQHF. The CDR3 DNA reads as TGTGCCAGCAAGGAACCTAATCAGCCCCAGCATTTT. The full variable domain, its missing parts supplied by reference TRBV2 and TRBJ1-5, is EPEVTQTPSHQVTQMGQEVILRCVPISNHLYFYWYRQILGQKVEFLVSFYNNEISEKSEIFDDQFSVERPDGSNFTLKIRSTKLEDSAMYFCASKEPNQPQHFGDGTRLSIL.

This clonotype has a count of ten or more. This chain joins TRBV5-1 and TRBJ2-3; 7 nucleotides align to TRBD2. The CDR3 runs 16 residues. With 4 bases clipped from V and 2 bases from J, the junction kept 10 bases outside the gene matches. CDR1 and CDR2 (germline): SGHRS, YFSETQ. The CDR3 reads CASSRRTSTDTDTQYF. In DNA, the CDR3 is TGCGCCAGCAGCAGACGGACTAGTACGGACACAGATACGCAGTATTTT. Filled out from reference TRBV5-1 and TRBJ2-3, the complete variable domain reads KAGVTQTPRYLIKTRGQQVTLSCSPISGHRSVSWYQQTPGQGLQFLFEYFSETQRNKGNFPGRFSGRQFSNSRSEMNVSTLELGDSALYLCASSRRTSTDTDTQYFGPGTRLTVL.

This clonotype has only one observation. A much bigger clone sits one base away, suggesting this may be a read error. The DNA of the CDR3 is TGCAGCGTGAAGACAGGGGCGATCCACGAGCAGTACTTC. Amino acid sequence: CSVKTGAIHEQYF. The chain recombines TRBV29-1 with TRBJ2-3, with 8 nucleotides matching TRBD1. The closer fit of TRBJ2-7 to the DNA end suggests the J call may be wrong. Germline CDR1 SQVTM, CDR2 ANQGSEA. The CDR3 length is 13 residues.

This clonotype was recorded at least ten times. The rearrangement joins TRBV11-2 to TRBJ1-5; no firm D call. With 1 base removed from V and 5 bases from J, the gap between germline ends came to 12 bases. From germline, CDR1 is SGHAT and CDR2 FQNNGV. This CDR3 is 15 amino acids long. CDR3 loop: CASSLGHGKYQPQHF. As DNA, the CDR3 is TGTGCCAGCAGCTTAGGACATGGGAAGTATCAGCCCCAGCATTTT.